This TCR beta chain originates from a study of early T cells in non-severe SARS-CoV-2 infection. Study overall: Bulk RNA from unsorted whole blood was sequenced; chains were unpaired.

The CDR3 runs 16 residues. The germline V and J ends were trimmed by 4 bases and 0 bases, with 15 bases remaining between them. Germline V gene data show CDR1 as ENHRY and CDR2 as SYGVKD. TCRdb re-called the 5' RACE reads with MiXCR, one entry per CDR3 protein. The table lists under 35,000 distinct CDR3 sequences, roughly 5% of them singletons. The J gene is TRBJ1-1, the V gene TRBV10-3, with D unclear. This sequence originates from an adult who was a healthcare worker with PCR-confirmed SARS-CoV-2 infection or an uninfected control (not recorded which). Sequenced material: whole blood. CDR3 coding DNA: TGTGCCATCAGTGGGCCACGCGCCGGGATGAACACTGAAGCTTTCTTT. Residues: CAISGPRAGMNTEAFF.